Listed below are T cell receptor beta chains from one sample, sequenced in a study of blood T cells in healthy people across ages. TCRdb independently ran MiXCR on the 5' RACE reads; one entry per CDR3 protein. The table lists roughly 730,000 distinct CDR3 sequences, just over 55% of them singletons. The sequencing input was blood. Receptor source: a man between 40 and 49 years old in good health. CDR3s include the opening cysteine and the closing phenylalanine or tryptophan.

j_gene: TRBJ2-1
v_gene: TRBV20-1
CDR3aa: CSAAQLAGVDEQFF

j_gene: TRBJ1-2
v_gene: TRBV14
CDR3aa: CASSQPTGTGGGYTF

j_gene: TRBJ2-7
v_gene: TRBV29-1
CDR3aa: CSARLAGGFYEQYF

j_gene: TRBJ1-1
v_gene: TRBV6-1
CDR3aa: CASSEADTPLGTEAFF

j_gene: TRBJ2-1
v_gene: TRBV7-3
CDR3aa: CASSLGGWDNEQFF

j_gene: TRBJ2-3
v_gene: TRBV5-4
CDR3aa: CASSQGWTSDTDTQYF

j_gene: TRBJ2-1
v_gene: TRBV4-2
CDR3aa: CASSQDRTGSYNEQFF

j_gene: TRBJ2-5
v_gene: TRBV25-1
CDR3aa: CASSEFRVMGTETQYF

j_gene: TRBJ1-3
v_gene: TRBV15
CDR3aa: CATSRDLSGTGGNTIYF

j_gene: NA
v_gene: TRBV20-1
CDR3aa: CSARRETGEQYF

j_gene: TRBJ2-5
v_gene: TRBV25-1
CDR3aa: CASSDTGADNEQYF

j_gene: TRBJ2-7
v_gene: TRBV4-2
CDR3aa: CASSQEIYPDYTSYEQYF

j_gene: TRBJ2-5
v_gene: TRBV6-6
CDR3aa: CASSRTSGGPEGTQYF

j_gene: TRBJ2-5
v_gene: TRBV10-3
CDR3aa: CAISEELQGRETQYF

j_gene: TRBJ2-7
v_gene: TRBV20-1
CDR3aa: CSARRQSTSYEQYF

j_gene: TRBJ2-1
v_gene: TRBV27
CDR3aa: CASSLLLAGGHYNEQFF

j_gene: TRBJ2-5
v_gene: TRBV7-3
CDR3aa: CASSLTTGPQETQYF

j_gene: TRBJ2-5
v_gene: TRBV5-1
CDR3aa: CASSLGPSGSLYQETQYF

j_gene: TRBJ2-1
v_gene: TRBV20-1
CDR3aa: CSVIFSGRSDEQFF

j_gene: TRBJ2-7
v_gene: TRBV6-6
CDR3aa: CASSPGGGPHDYEQYF

j_gene: TRBJ1-4
v_gene: TRBV6-1
CDR3aa: CASSAEEATNEKLFF

j_gene: TRBJ2-3
v_gene: TRBV15
CDR3aa: CAIVIGDSEFTDTQYF

j_gene: TRBJ2-7
v_gene: TRBV5-1
CDR3aa: CASSPSGEIGNEQYF

j_gene: TRBJ2-3
v_gene: TRBV11-1
CDR3aa: CASSLLAGPTDTQYF

j_gene: TRBJ2-5
v_gene: TRBV7-8
CDR3aa: CASSLATLVAVPETQYF

j_gene: TRBJ2-5
v_gene: TRBV4-2
CDR3aa: CASSQLSSGNQETQYF

j_gene: TRBJ1-2
v_gene: TRBV9
CDR3aa: CASSVGGVYGYTF

j_gene: TRBJ2-5
v_gene: TRBV15
CDR3aa: CATSRGGAGNEQYF

j_gene: TRBJ1-2
v_gene: TRBV6-1
CDR3aa: CASSEEVARGYTF

j_gene: TRBJ2-3
v_gene: TRBV7-2
CDR3aa: CASGMQGTNTDTQYF

j_gene: TRBJ2-5
v_gene: TRBV19
CDR3aa: CASTATGLAGETQYF

j_gene: TRBJ1-6
v_gene: TRBV7-8
CDR3aa: CASSARLVGSPLHF

j_gene: TRBJ1-6
v_gene: TRBV2
CDR3aa: CASSEQGSPLHF

j_gene: TRBJ1-2
v_gene: TRBV20-1
CDR3aa: CSARVFGQGAGCTF

j_gene: TRBJ1-5
v_gene: TRBV20-1
CDR3aa: CSASKGIAQPQHF

j_gene: TRBJ2-3
v_gene: TRBV14
CDR3aa: CASSQATGANTQYF

j_gene: TRBJ2-7
v_gene: TRBV7-2
CDR3aa: CASSLGSRVAYEQYF

j_gene: TRBJ2-7
v_gene: TRBV7-2
CDR3aa: CASSLGSGFDGQYF

j_gene: TRBJ2-3
v_gene: TRBV29-1
CDR3aa: CSGSGLAGFSDTQYF

j_gene: TRBJ2-7
v_gene: TRBV20-1
CDR3aa: CSAGYASYEQYF

j_gene: TRBJ2-7
v_gene: TRBV5-1
CDR3aa: CASSIRSVSSYEQYF

j_gene: TRBJ2-7
v_gene: TRBV28
CDR3aa: CASSDTSGTPYEQYF

j_gene: TRBJ1-1
v_gene: TRBV2
CDR3aa: CASSAMLVESTEAFF

j_gene: TRBJ2-3
v_gene: TRBV6-5
CDR3aa: CASIWGQTQYF

j_gene: TRBJ1-4
v_gene: TRBV4-3
CDR3aa: CASSQDLTGAGEKLFF

j_gene: TRBJ2-7
v_gene: TRBV9
CDR3aa: CASSVEPGQGGPSSYEQYF

j_gene: TRBJ2-4
v_gene: TRBV20-1
CDR3aa: CSARPQRGLAKNIQYF

j_gene: TRBJ2-1
v_gene: TRBV9
CDR3aa: CASSGVPNEQFF

j_gene: TRBJ1-2
v_gene: TRBV5-1
CDR3aa: CASSFTVDYGYTF

j_gene: TRBJ2-7
v_gene: TRBV28
CDR3aa: CASRTDSPSEQYF